The 25 T cell receptor beta chains below all came from one sample that was sequenced in a study of T-cell memory formation after mild COVID-19. TCRdb ran MiXCR on the 5' RACE reads and lists one entry per CDR3 protein. The sample records 280,000 or so distinct CDR3 sequences, under 8.5% being singletons. Sequencing input: PBMCs or a T cell subset sorted from them (not recorded which). These TCRs come from a man in his late teens or twenties who had mild COVID-19 (a few samples of this study predate the infection). Cell type and time point are not known.

This clonotype turned up a few times. The V call is TRBV27, the J call TRBJ2-1; D tentatively fits TRBD1 or TRBD2 (5 bases each). Germline loops: CDR1 MNHEY, CDR2 SMNVEV (reference sequence). Trimming left V 2 bases short and J 4 bases short, with 12 bases between. The CDR3 contains 15 residues. Here the CDR3 reads CASSLGDPAYNEQFF. The CDR3, as DNA: TGTGCCAGCAGTTTAGGGGACCCCGCGTACAATGAGCAGTTCTTC.

As DNA, the CDR3 is TGTGCCAGCACCGAAGAGGCGGGGCGGGGCCGGAGTACGCAGTATTTT. It specifies CASTEEAGRGRSTQYF. The chain couples TRBV27 to TRBJ2-3; possibly TRBD2 for D (6 bases). CDR1 MNHEY and CDR2 SMNVEV come from the germline V gene (reference sequence). V lost 7 bases, J lost 8 bases, and 25 bases lay in between. The CDR3 extends over 16 amino acids.

A few counts support this clonotype. At one end the junction does not follow the germline gene, possibly because of a read error. The CDR3 loop reads CASSRSGAALFF. CDR3 DNA sequence: TGTGCCAGCAGCCGCTCCGGGGCAGCTCTCTTCTTC. The chain joins TRBV7-9 to TRBJ2-7; D may match TRBD1 or TRBD2 (5 bases each). The CDR3 consists of 12 residues. CDR1 and CDR2 from the germline V gene are SEHNR and FQNEAQ (reference sequence).

This clonotype came up a few times. The genes are TRBV27 and TRBJ2-1; no clear D. Germline CDR1 reads MNHEY; CDR2 reads SMNVEV (reference sequence). V shed 4 bases and J shed 9 bases, with 10 bases lying between them. The CDR3 consists of 12 residues. The CDR3 DNA reads TGTGCCAGCAGTTGGCCGGCTGGTGAGCAGTTCTTC. Its translation: CASSWPAGEQFF.

The chain recombines TRBV6-2 or TRBV6-3 with TRBJ1-5; D uncertain. The CDR3 spans 16 residues. V lost 6 bases and J 0 bases, leaving 15 bases between the germline ends. In germline, CDR1 is MNHEY, CDR2 SVGEGT. CDR3 bases: TGTGCCAGCAGAGATCCAGAGCGAGATAGCAATCAGCCCCAGCATTTT. Protein product: CASRDPERDSNQPQHF.

This chain uses TRBV7-9 with TRBJ2-5; 7 bases are shared with TRBD1. The CDR3 has 13 amino acids. Trimming cost V 5 bases and J 5 bases; bases outside gene matches: 5. The germline gives CDR1 SEHNR, CDR2 FQNEAQ (reference sequence). The CDR3 here is CASSDTRGETQYF. In nucleotides, the CDR3 is TGTGCCAGCAGCGATACCAGGGGGGAGACCCAGTACTTC.

The chain joins TRBV28 to TRBJ2-5, with D possibly matching TRBD2 (5 bases). The CDR3 has 13 residues. V was shortened by 7 bases and J by 2 bases, with 11 bases between the two germline ends. The germline CDR1 and CDR2 sequences are MDHEN and SYDVKM. CDR3 amino acids: CASTSGMQETQYF. The CDR3 DNA reads TGTGCCAGCACATCCGGGATGCAAGAGACCCAGTACTTC.

This clonotype was found a few times. The CDR3 nucleotides are TGTGCCAGCAGTTTCGGACAAAGGAACACTGAAGCTTTCTTT. As protein: CASSFGQRNTEAFF. The chain combines TRBV12-3 or TRBV12-4 with TRBJ1-1, with a tentative D call TRBD1 (5 bases). The CDR3 has 14 residues. V lost 3 bases to trimming and J lost 1 base, with 9 bases between them.

This rearrangement joins TRBV27 to TRBJ1-1; D possibly corresponds to TRBD1 (5 bases). V shed 1 base and J shed 3 bases, with 9 bases lying between them. The germline V gene encodes CDR1 MNHEY and CDR2 SMNVEV (reference sequence). This CDR3 comprises 14 residues. The CDR3 sequence: CASSLYDSYTEAFF. In DNA form, the CDR3 reads TGTGCCAGCAGTTTATACGACAGCTACACTGAAGCTTTCTTT.

This clonotype was observed many times. This chain uses TRBV12-3 or TRBV12-4 with TRBJ1-5; D uncertain. V was shortened by 4 bases and J by 3 bases, with 10 bases between the two germline ends. The CDR3 consists of 14 residues. The CDR3 DNA sequence: TGTGCCAGCAGTTGGGCGGGGATCAATCAGCCCCAGCATTTT. This encodes CASSWAGINQPQHF.

The rearrangement links TRBV4-1 to TRBJ1-5, with 9 positions matching TRBD1. The CDR3 spans 16 residues. The junction had 7 bases not matched to a gene; V was cut back by 4 bases and J by 3 bases. Germline V gene data show CDR1 as MGHRA and CDR2 as YSYEKL. The CDR3 nucleotides are TGCGCCAGCAGCCCAGGAAACAGGGGGCACAATCAGCCCCAGCATTTT. Its translation: CASSPGNRGHNQPQHF.

The gene calls are TRBV4-3 and TRBJ2-1, with 11 bases fitting TRBD2. The CDR3 has 17 residues. Germline trimming cut 1 base from V and 4 bases from J; bases unmatched to any gene: 6. CDR1 and CDR2 (germline): LGHNA, YSLEER. The CDR3 loop is CASSQAAGLAAYNEQFF. The CDR3 bases are TGCGCCAGCAGCCAAGCGGCGGGACTAGCGGCTTACAATGAGCAGTTCTTC.

This chain connects TRBV4-1 to TRBJ1-1; TRBD1 matches 8 bases. The CDR3 is made up of 16 amino acids. V lost 0 bases and J lost 4; bases outside the gene matches: 7. Germline CDR1 is MGHRA and CDR2 is YSYEKL. Here the CDR3 reads CASSQEVRGLGTEAFF. CDR3 sequence (DNA): TGCGCCAGCAGCCAAGAAGTCAGGGGGCTCGGCACTGAAGCTTTCTTT.

This chain uses TRBV5-1 with TRBJ1-1; D is possibly TRBD1 (5 bases). Germline loops: CDR1 SGHRS, CDR2 YFSETQ. Trimming cost V 4 bases and J 4 bases, with 14 bases left between them. This CDR3 is built from 14 residues. This CDR3 reads CASSPGTGSTEAFF. The CDR3 DNA follows: TGCGCCAGCAGCCCAGGGACGGGTTCCACTGAAGCTTTCTTT.

This rearrangement joins TRBV7-9 to TRBJ1-2; D is possibly TRBD1 (6 bases). V lost 6 bases and J lost 6, with 11 bases in between. Germline CDR1 reads SEHNR; CDR2 reads FQNEAQ (reference sequence). The CDR3 covers 12 residues. The CDR3 protein is CASRAEGDGYTF. Here the CDR3 DNA reads TGTGCCAGCAGGGCTGAGGGGGATGGCTACACCTTC.

The V gene is TRBV5-4, the J gene TRBJ1-1; D is undetermined. The V end was cut by 3 bases, the J end by 7 bases, with 16 bases between. The CDR3 has 14 residues. The germline gives CDR1 SGHNT, CDR2 YYREEE (reference sequence). CDR3 loop: CASSSGGRSIEAFF. CDR3 nucleotides: TGTGCCAGCAGCTCTGGCGGAAGATCGATTGAAGCTTTCTTT. The complete variable domain, with remaining parts taken from reference TRBV5-4 and TRBJ1-1, reads ETGVTQSPTHLIKTRGQQVTLRCSSQSGHNTVSWYQQALGQGPQFIFQYYREEENGRGNFPPRFSGLQFPNYSSELNVNALELDDSALYLCASSSGGRSIEAFFGQGTRLTVV.

A few counts support this clonotype. The rearrangement uses TRBV2 and TRBJ1-5; D not certain. The V gene lost 2 bases and the J gene lost 3 bases, with 2 bases spanning the gap. Germline V gives CDR1 SNHLY, CDR2 FYNNEI. The CDR3 spans 12 residues. CDR3: CASSEYNQPQHF. DNA of the CDR3: TGTGCCAGCAGTGAATACAATCAGCCCCAGCATTTT.

This chain connects TRBV4-3 to TRBJ2-5; the D is unclear. The CDR3 length is 14 residues. In germline, CDR1 is LGHNA, CDR2 YSLEER. With 0 bases removed from V and 2 bases from J, the gap between germline ends came to 7 bases. The CDR3 here is CASSQDWGQETQYF. In DNA form, the CDR3 reads TGCGCCAGCAGCCAAGATTGGGGTCAAGAGACCCAGTACTTC.

The sample holds a few counts of this clonotype. The genes are TRBV20-1 and TRBJ1-1; 9 bases are shared with TRBD1. V lost 6 bases, J lost 3 bases, and 11 bases stayed unmatched. The CDR3 is 15 amino acids. Germline CDR1 is DFQATT and CDR2 is SNEGSKA (reference sequence). CDR3 amino acids: CSAPGQGRSYTEAFF. CDR3 sequence (DNA): TGCAGTGCCCCGGGACAGGGTAGATCGTACACTGAAGCTTTCTTT.

The rearrangement links TRBV7-2 to TRBJ1-1, with D unresolved. This CDR3 has 14 residues. CDR1 SGHTA and CDR2 FQGNSA come from the germline V gene. V lost 5 bases to trimming and J lost 4 bases, with 14 bases between them. CDR3 sequence: CASSPARTATEAFF. The CDR3 DNA reads TGTGCCAGCAGCCCGGCTCGTACGGCCACTGAAGCTTTCTTT.

This chain connects TRBV18 to TRBJ1-4; TRBD1 is a possible D gene (5 bases). The CDR3 spans 15 residues. Germline V lookup: CDR1 KGHSH, CDR2 LQKENI. The V end was cut by 1 base, the J end by 5 bases, with 11 bases between. The CDR3 region has the DNA TGTGCCAGCTCACCACGCAGGGCGTCCAATGAAAAACTGTTTTTT. Protein: CASSPRRASNEKLFF.

In this sample, this clonotype turned up a few times. This chain uses TRBV4-1 with TRBJ1-6; TRBD1 might be the D (6 bases). V lost 4 bases to trimming and J lost 8 bases, with 18 bases between them. This CDR3 region has 16 residues. Germline V gene sequence: CDR1 MGHRA, CDR2 YSYEKL. The DNA for the CDR3 is TGCGCCAGCAGCCGAGTACCCACAGGGTACTATTCACCCCTCCACTTT. Protein sequence: CASSRVPTGYYSPLHF.

This clonotype was counted a few times. The chain links TRBV7-2 to TRBJ1-2; D gene ambiguous. V dropped 1 base and J dropped 5 bases, with 11 bases sitting between them. Germline CDR1 SGHTA, CDR2 FQGNSA. The CDR3 is 14 amino acids. The CDR3 protein is CASSLGSTRYGYTF. For the CDR3, the DNA is TGTGCCAGCAGCTTAGGGTCAACTAGATATGGCTACACCTTC.

This clonotype was seen a few times. The chain links TRBV10-3 to TRBJ2-5, with D possibly TRBD2 on 6 matching bases. Trimming removed 6 bases at V and 2 bases at J, with 13 bases between. CDR1 is ENHRY, CDR2 SYGVKD, per germline. The CDR3 contains 14 residues. The CDR3 DNA follows: TGTGCCATCAGGGGGGGATCGGGGCAAGAGACCCAGTACTTC. This encodes CAIRGGSGQETQYF.

The chain employs TRBV3-1 and TRBJ2-3; TRBD2 aligns across 9 bases. CDR3 size: 12 residues. Per germline, CDR1 LGHDT and CDR2 YNNKEL (reference sequence). V shed 4 bases and J 15 bases; nucleotides not matched to a gene: 8. The CDR3 DNA reads as TGTGCCAGCAGCCGAATAGCGGGGGATCAATATTTT. It is translated as CASSRIAGDQYF.